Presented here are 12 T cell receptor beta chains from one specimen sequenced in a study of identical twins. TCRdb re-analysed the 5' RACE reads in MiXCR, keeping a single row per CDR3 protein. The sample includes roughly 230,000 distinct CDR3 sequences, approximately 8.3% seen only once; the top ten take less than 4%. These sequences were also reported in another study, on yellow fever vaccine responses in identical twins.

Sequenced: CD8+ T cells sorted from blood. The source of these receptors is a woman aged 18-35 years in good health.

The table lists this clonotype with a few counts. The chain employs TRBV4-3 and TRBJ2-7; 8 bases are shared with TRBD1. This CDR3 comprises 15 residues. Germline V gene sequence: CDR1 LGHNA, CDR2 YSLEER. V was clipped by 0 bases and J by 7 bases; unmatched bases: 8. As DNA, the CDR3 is TGCGCCAGCAGCCAAGATCGACAGGGGTCCGGGGAGCAGTACTTC. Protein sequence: CASSQDRQGSGEQYF.

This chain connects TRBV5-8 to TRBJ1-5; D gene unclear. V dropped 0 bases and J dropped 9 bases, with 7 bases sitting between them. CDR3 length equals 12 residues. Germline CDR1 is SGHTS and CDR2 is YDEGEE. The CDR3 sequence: CASSLGSPPQHF. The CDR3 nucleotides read TGTGCCAGCAGCTTGGGAAGTCCGCCCCAGCATTTT.

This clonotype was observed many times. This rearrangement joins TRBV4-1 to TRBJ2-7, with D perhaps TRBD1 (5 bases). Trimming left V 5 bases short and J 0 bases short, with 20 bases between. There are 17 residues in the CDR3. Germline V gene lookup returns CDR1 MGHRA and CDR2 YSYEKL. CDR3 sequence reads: CASSIRSPDQGSYEQYF. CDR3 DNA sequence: TGCGCCAGCAGCATCAGGAGTCCGGACCAGGGCTCCTACGAGCAGTACTTC.

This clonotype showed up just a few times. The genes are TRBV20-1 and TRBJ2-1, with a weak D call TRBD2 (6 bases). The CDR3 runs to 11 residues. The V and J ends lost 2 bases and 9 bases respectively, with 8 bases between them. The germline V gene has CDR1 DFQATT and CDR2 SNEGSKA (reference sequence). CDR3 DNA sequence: TGCAGTGCTAGAAGGGAGGCTGAGCAGTTCTTC. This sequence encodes CSARREAEQFF.

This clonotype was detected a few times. CDR3 DNA sequence: TGTGCCAGCAGCGGAGAGGGGAACAATGAGCAGTTCTTC. It encodes CASSGEGNNEQFF. This chain joins TRBV5-6 and TRBJ2-1; D possibly matches TRBD1 or TRBD2 (5 bases each). Trimming cost V 4 bases and J 5 bases, with 10 bases left between them. The CDR3 sequence is 13 residues long. CDR1 is SGHDT and CDR2 is YYEEEE in the germline V gene.

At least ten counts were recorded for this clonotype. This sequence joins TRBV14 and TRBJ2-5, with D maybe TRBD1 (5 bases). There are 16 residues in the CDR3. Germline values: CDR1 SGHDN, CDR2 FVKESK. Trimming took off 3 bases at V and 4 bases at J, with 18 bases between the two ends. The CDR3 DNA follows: TGTGCCAGCAGCCATTCAGCTCCTTCTGGGGCAGAGACCCAGTACTTC. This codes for CASSHSAPSGAETQYF.

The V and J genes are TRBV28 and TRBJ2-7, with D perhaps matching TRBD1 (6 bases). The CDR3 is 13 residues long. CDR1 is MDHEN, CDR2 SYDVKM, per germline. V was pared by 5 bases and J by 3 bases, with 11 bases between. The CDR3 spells CASSGTGYYEQYF. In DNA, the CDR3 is TGTGCCAGCAGTGGCACAGGGTACTACGAGCAGTACTTC.

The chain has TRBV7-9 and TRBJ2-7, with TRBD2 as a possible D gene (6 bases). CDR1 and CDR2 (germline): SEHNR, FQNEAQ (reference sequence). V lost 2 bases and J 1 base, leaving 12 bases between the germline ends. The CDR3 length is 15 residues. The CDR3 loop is CASSLTPGTSYEQYF. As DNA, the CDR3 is TGTGCCAGCAGCTTAACCCCCGGGACTTCCTACGAGCAGTACTTC.

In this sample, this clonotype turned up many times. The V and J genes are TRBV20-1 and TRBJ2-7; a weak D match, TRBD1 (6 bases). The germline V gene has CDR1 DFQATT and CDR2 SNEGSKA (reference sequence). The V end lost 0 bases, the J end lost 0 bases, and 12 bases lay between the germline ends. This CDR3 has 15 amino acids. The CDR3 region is CSARDITGPSYEQYF. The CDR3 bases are TGCAGTGCTAGAGACATTACAGGGCCCTCCTACGAGCAGTACTTC.

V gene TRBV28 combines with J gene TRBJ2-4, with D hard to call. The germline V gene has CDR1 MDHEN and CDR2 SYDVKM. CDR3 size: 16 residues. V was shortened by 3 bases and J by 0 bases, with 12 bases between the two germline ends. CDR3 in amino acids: CASSFEPKTAKNIQYF. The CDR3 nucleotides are TGTGCCAGCAGTTTTGAGCCGAAGACAGCCAAAAACATTCAGTACTTC. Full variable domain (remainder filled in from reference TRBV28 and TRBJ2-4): DVKVTQSSRYLVKRTGEKVFLECVQDMDHENMFWYRQDPGLGLRLIYFSYDVKMKEKGDIPEGYSVSREKKERFSLILESASTNQTSMYLCASSFEPKTAKNIQYFGAGTRLSVL.

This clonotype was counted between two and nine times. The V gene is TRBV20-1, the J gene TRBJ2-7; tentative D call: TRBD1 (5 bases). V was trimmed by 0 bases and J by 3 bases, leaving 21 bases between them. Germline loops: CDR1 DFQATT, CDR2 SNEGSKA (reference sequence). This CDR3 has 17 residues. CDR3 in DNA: TGCAGTGCTAGAGATGACCTTAGGGGAACCAATATCTACGAGCAGTACTTC. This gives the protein CSARDDLRGTNIYEQYF.

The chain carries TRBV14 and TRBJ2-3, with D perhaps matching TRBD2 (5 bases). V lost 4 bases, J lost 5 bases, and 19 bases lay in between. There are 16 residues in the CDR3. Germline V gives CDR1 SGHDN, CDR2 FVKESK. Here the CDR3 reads CASSLRESLAEDTQYF. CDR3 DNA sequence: TGTGCCAGCAGCCTAAGGGAAAGTCTAGCCGAAGATACGCAGTATTTT.